The 13 T cell receptor beta chains in this list originate from one sample, sequenced in a study of tissue T cells after allogeneic stem cell transplantation. The method was immunoSEQ multiplex PCR; TCRdb's version includes in-frame clones alone and lacks a portion of them. The table has 5,500 to 7,000 clones, less than 60% seen once. Time point indicated: mouse harvest day 7 after allogeneic transplant. Mouse grafts combined 10^7 T-cell-depleted bone marrow cells with 10^6 splenic CD5+ T cells. The material sequenced was gut tissue. The source of these receptors is a female BALB/c mouse given C57BL/6 T cells with graft-versus-host disease after an allogeneic hematopoietic cell transplant.

A few counts support this clone. Mouse germline and gene names are used. The read falls 1 residue short of the CDR3 end, and the missing part is taken from the germline J gene. The chain carries TRBV4 and TRBJ2-1; 12 bases line up with TRBD1. J gave up 6 bases and V 5 bases, and 5 bases lay outside the gene matches. Germline CDR1 reads LGHDT; CDR2 reads YNNKQL (reference sequence). This CDR3 has 15 residues. The sequenced part of the CDR3 DNA is TGTGCCAGCAGCCCCCGGGACAGGGGGCGTGCTGAGCAGTTC. Translation gives CASSPRDRGRAEQF. The complete CDR3 sequence is CASSPRDRGRAEQFF.

Relative to its sample, this clone is medium-sized. Germline and genes here are mouse. The CDR3 end falls 1 residue outside the read, so it is completed with the germline J gene. This rearrangement joins TRBV16 to TRBJ1-4; no definite D call. From germline, CDR1 is SGHSA and CDR2 FRNQAP. The CDR3 covers 13 residues. V dropped 0 bases and J dropped 7 bases, with 6 bases sitting between them. CDR3 DNA, as far as it was read: TGTGCAAGCAGCTTAGATTTGGGCGAAAGATTATTT. This codes for CASSLDLGERLF. The complete CDR3 reads CASSLDLGERLFF. The entire variable domain, with the rest obtained from reference TRBV16 and TRBJ1-4, is as follows: NAGVIQTPRHKVTGKGQEATLWCEPISGHSAVFWYRQTIVQGLEFLTYFRNQAPIDDSGMPKERFSAQMPNQSHSTLKIQSTQPQDSAVYLCASSLDLGERLFFGHGTKLSVL.

Remarks on this clone: Genes here carry mouse names. The missing CDR3 end, 1 residue past where the read stops, is filled in from the germline J gene. The rearrangement uses TRBV26 and TRBJ2-1, with TRBD1 matching 7 bases. The V gene end was trimmed by 3 bases and the J gene end by 3 bases; junction bases not matched to a gene: 2. The CDR3 spans 14 residues. Germline values: CDR1 KGHPV, CDR2 FQNQEV (reference sequence). The CDR3 is CASSLQGSYAEQFF. The covered CDR3 bases are TGTGCCAGCAGTCTACAGGGGAGCTATGCTGAGCAGTTC.

About this clone itself: The genes are named according to mouse. The read gets to within 1 residue of the CDR3 end, and the germline J gene fills in the rest. This chain links TRBV19 with TRBJ2-7; TRBD2 matches at 8 bases. CDR3 length: 15 residues. The ends lost 5 bases at V and 0 bases at J; junction bases unmatched: 7. The germline CDR1 and CDR2 sequences are FNHDT and SITEND (reference sequence). CDR3 bases read: TGTGCCAGCAGGTCTGGGGGGCCCAGCTCCTATGAACAGTAC. It specifies CASRSGGPSSYEQY. The CDR3 in full is CASRSGGPSSYEQYF.

Regarding this clone: All gene names here are mouse names. The missing CDR3 end, 1 residue past where the read stops, is filled in from the germline J gene. The chain has TRBV15 and TRBJ1-1; 8 positions match TRBD1. The CDR3 loop spans 14 amino acids. Germline V gene lookup returns CDR1 SGHND and CDR2 FRSKSL. Germline trimming cut 6 bases from V and 0 bases from J; bases unmatched to any gene: 3. Here the CDR3 reads CASRRQGSNTEVFF. The CDR3 DNA, read in part, is TGTGCCAGCAGAAGACAGGGGTCAAACACAGAAGTCTTC.

With regard to this clone: The gene names given are mouse names. The CDR3 is cut off 1 residue early in the read; its end comes from the germline J gene. The chain employs TRBV4 and TRBJ1-1, with 9 bases fitting TRBD1. Per the germline V gene, CDR1 is LGHDT and CDR2 is YNNKQL (reference sequence). V lost 4 bases, J lost 6 bases, and 6 bases stayed unmatched. The CDR3 covers 14 residues. CDR3 DNA (partial): TGTGCCAGCAGCTTGACAGGGGGTCGGCCAGAAGTCTTC. Amino acids: CASSLTGGRPEVF. The whole CDR3 protein is CASSLTGGRPEVFF.

A remark on this clone: Gene names and germline match the mouse. The read falls 1 residue short of the CDR3 end, and the missing part is taken from the germline J gene. V is TRBV16 and J is TRBJ1-5, with D uncertain. CDR3 length equals 14 residues. Trimming removed 1 base from V and 1 base from J, with 5 bases in between. Germline V CDR1 and CDR2: SGHSA, FRNQAP. The sequenced CDR3 bases are TGTGCAAGCAGCTTAGGACAAAACAACCAGGCTCCGCTT. As protein: CASSLGQNNQAPL. The CDR3 reads in full as CASSLGQNNQAPLF.

Notes on this clone: Genes and germline are mouse. The missing CDR3 end, 1 residue past where the read stops, is filled in from the germline J gene. The chain employs TRBV26 and TRBJ2-7, with 8 nucleotides matching TRBD1. The CDR3 consists of 16 residues. Looked up from germline, CDR1 is KGHPV and CDR2 is FQNQEV (reference sequence). After removal of 0 bases from V and 0 bases from J, the junction contained 4 bases not matched to a gene. The CDR3 reads CASSLSRDRSSYEQYF. Incomplete CDR3 DNA: TGTGCCAGCAGTCTGTCGAGGGACAGGAGCTCCTATGAACAGTAC.

With respect to this clone: Genes and germline come from the mouse. The CDR3 extends 1 residue past the end of the read, so its final part is completed from the germline J gene. In the same sample, other DNA sequences code for this CDR3. The chain uses TRBV1 and TRBJ1-1; 10 bases agree with TRBD1. This CDR3 has 15 residues. Looked up from germline, CDR1 is NSQYPW and CDR2 is LRSPGD (reference sequence). The V segment lost 2 bases and the J segment 1 base; nucleotides outside the gene matches: 1. The sequenced CDR3 bases are TGCACCTGCAGTGCAAGGGACAGGGGGAACACAGAAGTCTTC. The encoded protein is CTCSARDRGNTEVF. The CDR3 reads in full as CTCSARDRGNTEVFF.

Note on this clone: Here the gene names and germline are mouse. The CDR3: CASSLAGGGKNTLYF. Partial CDR3 DNA: TGTGCAAGCAGCTTAGCTGGGGGGGGGAAAAACACCTTGTAC. This chain uses TRBV16 with TRBJ2-4; 9 nucleotides line up with TRBD2. The sequence runs out 1 residue before the end of the CDR3; the remainder is reconstructed from the germline J gene. The CDR3 is 15 amino acids. The J segment lost 4 bases and the V segment lost 1 base, leaving 3 bases of the junction unmatched. Germline lookup yields CDR1 SGHSA and CDR2 FRNQAP.

A note on this clone: The listed genes are named as in mouse. Incomplete CDR3 DNA: TGTGCCAGCAGTCTGCCCGGTAGAAATTCGCCCCTCTAC. Protein product: CASSLPGRNSPLY. The full CDR3 protein is CASSLPGRNSPLYF. This chain joins TRBV26 and TRBJ1-6, with D hard to call. The read stops 1 residue short of the end of the CDR3; the missing end is completed from the germline J gene. TRBJ1-6 is noted as an ORF with a role that remains uncertain. The V end was cut by 2 bases, the J end by 7 bases, with 9 bases between. From germline, CDR1 is KGHPV and CDR2 FQNQEV (reference sequence). The CDR3 consists of 14 residues.

Turning to this clone: The germline and genes are mouse ones. The CDR3 end falls 1 residue outside the read, so it is completed with the germline J gene. The chain uses TRBV26 and TRBJ1-6; maybe TRBD1 (6 bases). TRBJ1-6 falls under the ORF class, with uncertain function. The CDR3 totals 15 residues. The germline V gene has CDR1 KGHPV and CDR2 FQNQEV (reference sequence). V gave up 6 bases and J gave up 3 bases, with 12 bases separating them. The CDR3 DNA, read in part, is TGTGCCAGCAGCCCGGGACACCACTATAATTCGCCCCTCTAC. Protein sequence: CASSPGHHYNSPLY. In full, the CDR3 is CASSPGHHYNSPLYF.

Comment on this clone: Genes and germline are mouse. This CDR3 is CASSLTENTGQLYF. The CDR3 DNA, read in part, is TGTGCCAGCAGTCTGACAGAAAACACCGGGCAGCTCTAC. This chain uses TRBV26 with TRBJ2-2; D not certain. The CDR3 end falls 1 residue outside the read, so it is completed with the germline J gene. With 2 bases removed from V and 1 base from J, the gap between germline ends came to 5 bases. The CDR3 is 14 amino acids. The germline CDR1 and CDR2 sequences are KGHPV and FQNQEV (reference sequence).